The rows below give T cell receptor beta chains drawn from one sample of a study of OX40 agonist ivuxolimab in advanced cancers. The table came from immunoSEQ multiplex PCR; TCRdb's copy has only in-frame clones and leaves some out. Among some 60,000 clones listed, about 90% were seen once. Sequenced here: CD4+ or CD8+ T cells sorted from blood, sampled in a trial of the OX40 agonist ivuxolimab. The receptors were sampled from an adult with an advanced solid tumor such as melanoma, head and neck, liver or kidney cancer. Each CDR3 is given without its conserved first and last residue. The D gene is left open where the match is weak. The listing skips clone size in some rows; elsewhere it reads once, few, many or a size class.

V	D	size	CDR3
TRBV5-1	-	-	ASALPTGVGTEAF
TRBV6-4	-	-	ASSDPVSNQPQH
TRBV6-5	TRBD2	-	ASSYSGRGTYEQY
TRBV7-2	TRBD2	-	ASSFQRGLTYEQY
TRBV28	-	-	ASSFGRGAVNEQF
TRBV7-2	TRBD1	-	ASSYRGHKNIQY
TRBV18	-	-	ASSPTDGYGYT
TRBV10-3	TRBD2	-	AISEGRTSGSTYEQY
TRBV2	TRBD1	-	ASSTGTEANYGYT
TRBV18	-	once	ASSPLPDTQY
TRBV18	-	once	ASSPPNGLAYNEQF
TRBV18	-	-	ASSPPSIDTQY
TRBV11-2	-	-	ASSRGLNYEQY
TRBV11-2	TRBD2	-	ASSLTSGTSDEQF
TRBV28	-	-	ASTAGPIWD
TRBV7-2	TRBD2	-	ASSLAQGTSASEQY